Listed below are T cell receptor beta chains from one sample, sequenced in a study of blood T cell repertoires in COVID-19. Libraries were prepared by immunoSEQ multiplex PCR; TCRdb keeps only in-frame clonotypes and omits some of them. The table records approximately 240,000 clones, over 80% of them present only once. The sample comprised peripheral blood. The receptors here all came from a human donor in a cohort sampled during active COVID-19. Both conserved end residues are part of each CDR3. Each record gives: clone size, V gene, D gene, J gene, CDR3 DNA, CDR3 protein. D genes are given only for firm matches. Expanded clones get a size class; other rows say once, few or many, or leave the size out.

clone size: -
V gene: TRBV6-6
D gene: -
J gene: TRBJ2-7
CDR3 DNA: TGTGCCAGCAGTTACTCGAGAACGGGAATCCACGAGCAGTACTTC
CDR3 protein: CASSYSRTGIHEQYF

clone size: few
V gene: TRBV28
D gene: TRBD1
J gene: TRBJ1-4
CDR3 DNA: TGTGCCAGCAGTTCCCCGGGACAGTTCTCAAAGGAAAAACTGTTTTTT
CDR3 protein: CASSSPGQFSKEKLFF

clone size: -
V gene: TRBV28
D gene: -
J gene: TRBJ2-1
CDR3 DNA: TGTGCCAGCAGTCAGATCAGCGGGCCCCACAATGAGCAGTTCTTC
CDR3 protein: CASSQISGPHNEQFF

clone size: -
V gene: TRBV5-4
D gene: TRBD2
J gene: TRBJ2-5
CDR3 DNA: TGTGCCACCTTTAAACGGGGGGCAGGACTAGCGGGGAACACCCAGTACTTC
CDR3 protein: CATFKRGAGLAGNTQYF

clone size: -
V gene: TRBV5-1
D gene: TRBD1
J gene: TRBJ1-5
CDR3 DNA: TGCGCCAGCAGCAGGGGGACAGGGGGTAGCAATCAGCCCCAGCATTTT
CDR3 protein: CASSRGTGGSNQPQHF

clone size: -
V gene: TRBV5-4
D gene: -
J gene: TRBJ2-3
CDR3 DNA: TGTGCCAGCAGCTTGCCCACTAACCTTGGCACAGATACGCAGTATTTT
CDR3 protein: CASSLPTNLGTDTQYF

clone size: -
V gene: TRBV28
D gene: -
J gene: TRBJ2-5
CDR3 DNA: TGTGCCAGCAGTCCCAGGGGAGAGACCCAGTACTTC
CDR3 protein: CASSPRGETQYF

clone size: -
V gene: TRBV30
D gene: TRBD1
J gene: TRBJ1-2
CDR3 DNA: TGTGCCTCAAGGACAGGGGATGGCTACACCTTC
CDR3 protein: CASRTGDGYTF

clone size: -
V gene: TRBV2
D gene: -
J gene: TRBJ2-3
CDR3 DNA: TGTGCCAGCAGGAGGGGGATGTCCACAGATACGCAGTATTTT
CDR3 protein: CASRRGMSTDTQYF

clone size: -
V gene: TRBV27
D gene: TRBD1
J gene: TRBJ1-6
CDR3 DNA: TGTGCCAGCGGCCGGGACAGAGATAATTCACCCCTCCACTTT
CDR3 protein: CASGRDRDNSPLHF

clone size: -
V gene: TRBV3-1/TRBV3-2
D gene: -
J gene: TRBJ2-2
CDR3 DNA: TGTGCCAGCAGCCAAGTCTGGGGGGGGCTGAGGGAGCTGTTTTTT
CDR3 protein: CASSQVWGGLRELFF

clone size: -
V gene: TRBV11-2
D gene: -
J gene: TRBJ2-5
CDR3 DNA: TGTGCCAGCAGCTCATCAGGGGAGGGGGAGACCCAGTACTTC
CDR3 protein: CASSSSGEGETQYF

clone size: -
V gene: TRBV5-4
D gene: TRBD2
J gene: TRBJ2-7
CDR3 DNA: TGTGCCAGCAGCTTGTTTAGCGGGAGTTTGAACGAGCAGTACTTC
CDR3 protein: CASSLFSGSLNEQYF

clone size: -
V gene: TRBV15
D gene: -
J gene: TRBJ2-7
CDR3 DNA: TGTGCCACCAGCAGAGCCCTCTCCTACGAGCAGTACTTC
CDR3 protein: CATSRALSYEQYF

clone size: -
V gene: TRBV6-6
D gene: TRBD1
J gene: TRBJ2-2
CDR3 DNA: TGTGCCAGCAGTCGCCGCCCAGGGGGCTCGAACACCGGGGAGCTGTTTTTT
CDR3 protein: CASSRRPGGSNTGELFF

clone size: -
V gene: TRBV5-1
D gene: -
J gene: TRBJ2-6
CDR3 DNA: TGCGCCAGCAGCTCACAGGGGACTGTACTCTCTGGGGCCAACGTCCTGACTTTC
CDR3 protein: CASSSQGTVLSGANVLTF

clone size: -
V gene: TRBV28
D gene: -
J gene: TRBJ2-5
CDR3 DNA: TGTGCCAGCAGGCGGGAGACCCAGTACTTC
CDR3 protein: CASRRETQYF

clone size: -
V gene: TRBV4-1
D gene: -
J gene: TRBJ2-5
CDR3 DNA: TGCGCCAGCAGCCAAGATCCAGGGAGGCAAGAGACCCAGTACTTC
CDR3 protein: CASSQDPGRQETQYF

clone size: -
V gene: TRBV10-1
D gene: -
J gene: TRBJ2-5
CDR3 DNA: TGCGCCAGCAGTGAGTCGGCAGAAGAGACCCAGTACTTC
CDR3 protein: CASSESAEETQYF

clone size: -
V gene: TRBV30
D gene: TRBD1
J gene: TRBJ1-2
CDR3 DNA: TGTGCCTGGAACAGGGGGTTTTTGGGCTACACCTTC
CDR3 protein: CAWNRGFLGYTF

clone size: -
V gene: TRBV18
D gene: -
J gene: TRBJ1-1
CDR3 DNA: TGTGCCAGCTCACCAAATCCGGGTAACACTGAAGCTTTCTTT
CDR3 protein: CASSPNPGNTEAFF

clone size: once
V gene: TRBV21-1
D gene: -
J gene: TRBJ1-4
CDR3 DNA: TGTGCCAGCAGCACCGACAGGGGGCGATCGGATGAAAAACTGTTTTTT
CDR3 protein: CASSTDRGRSDEKLFF

clone size: once
V gene: TRBV10-1
D gene: TRBD2
J gene: TRBJ2-1
CDR3 DNA: TGCGCCAGCAGTGACTCGGGACTAGCGGGAGGTAGACGGGGGGGTAATGAGCAGTTCTTC
CDR3 protein: CASSDSGLAGGRRGGNEQFF

clone size: few
V gene: TRBV10-1
D gene: TRBD1
J gene: TRBJ2-1
CDR3 DNA: TGCGCCAGCAGTGTGGTGCAGGGGGCCTACAATGAGCAGTTCTTC
CDR3 protein: CASSVVQGAYNEQFF

clone size: -
V gene: TRBV27
D gene: -
J gene: TRBJ2-5
CDR3 DNA: TGTGCCAGCAGTTTTGGAGGTATAGAGACCCAGTACTTC
CDR3 protein: CASSFGGIETQYF

clone size: -
V gene: TRBV6-5
D gene: TRBD1
J gene: TRBJ2-5
CDR3 DNA: TGTGCCAGCAGTTCCCCGGGACAGGGTTCGGAGACCCAGTACTTC
CDR3 protein: CASSSPGQGSETQYF

clone size: -
V gene: TRBV6-5
D gene: -
J gene: TRBJ2-2
CDR3 DNA: TGTGCCAGCAACAAAGGGGTGGTCGGGGAGCTGTTTTTT
CDR3 protein: CASNKGVVGELFF

clone size: -
V gene: TRBV13
D gene: TRBD2
J gene: TRBJ2-7
CDR3 DNA: TGTGCCAGCAGGACTAGCGGGAGTTTAATCGAGCAGTACTTC
CDR3 protein: CASRTSGSLIEQYF

clone size: -
V gene: TRBV7-7
D gene: -
J gene: TRBJ1-1
CDR3 DNA: TGTGCTAGCAGCCTGACAGAGAACACTGAAGCTTTCTTT
CDR3 protein: CASSLTENTEAFF

clone size: -
V gene: TRBV12-3/TRBV12-4
D gene: -
J gene: TRBJ2-2
CDR3 DNA: TGTGCCAGCAGGCCAGGGTCGACCGGGGAGCTGTTTTTT
CDR3 protein: CASRPGSTGELFF

clone size: -
V gene: TRBV7-9
D gene: -
J gene: TRBJ2-1
CDR3 DNA: TGTGCCAGCACCCTGACTGATGAGCAGTTCTTC
CDR3 protein: CASTLTDEQFF

clone size: -
V gene: TRBV5-1
D gene: -
J gene: TRBJ2-7
CDR3 DNA: TGCGCCAGCAGCTTGACTGGGGGCAGGTACGAGCAGTACTTC
CDR3 protein: CASSLTGGRYEQYF

clone size: -
V gene: TRBV28
D gene: -
J gene: TRBJ1-5
CDR3 DNA: TGTGCCAGCAGTTTCCCACCCGAGGGCAATCAGCCCCAGCATTTT
CDR3 protein: CASSFPPEGNQPQHF

clone size: few
V gene: TRBV18
D gene: TRBD1
J gene: TRBJ2-3
CDR3 DNA: TGTGCCAGCTCCATTACAGGGGGCGCAGGAGATACGCAGTATTTT
CDR3 protein: CASSITGGAGDTQYF

clone size: -
V gene: TRBV6-1
D gene: -
J gene: TRBJ1-3
CDR3 DNA: TGTGCCAGCAGTGACCCAGGACACCTCTCTGGAAACACCATATATTTT
CDR3 protein: CASSDPGHLSGNTIYF

clone size: -
V gene: TRBV5-1
D gene: -
J gene: TRBJ1-1
CDR3 DNA: TGCGCCAGCAGCTGGACAGTTGAAAGCACTGAAGCTTTCTTT
CDR3 protein: CASSWTVESTEAFF

clone size: -
V gene: TRBV28
D gene: TRBD1
J gene: TRBJ1-6
CDR3 DNA: TGTGCCAGCAGTTCGCCGGGACAGGGCTCCTATAATTCACCCCTCCACTTT
CDR3 protein: CASSSPGQGSYNSPLHF

clone size: few
V gene: TRBV6-1
D gene: TRBD1
J gene: TRBJ1-5
CDR3 DNA: TGTGCCAGCAGTGACAGGGGGCCTAATCAGCCCCAGCATTTT
CDR3 protein: CASSDRGPNQPQHF

clone size: -
V gene: TRBV7-2
D gene: TRBD1
J gene: TRBJ1-2
CDR3 DNA: TGTGCCAGCAGCTTCAGACAGGGGGCTGGCTACACCTTC
CDR3 protein: CASSFRQGAGYTF

clone size: -
V gene: TRBV5-1
D gene: -
J gene: TRBJ1-5
CDR3 DNA: TGCGCCAGCAGCCCCAACAGTCTGCCCAATCAGCCCCAGCATTTT
CDR3 protein: CASSPNSLPNQPQHF

clone size: -
V gene: TRBV7-3
D gene: TRBD1
J gene: TRBJ2-1
CDR3 DNA: TGTGCCAGCAGCTTACAGGGGGACAGGGGAAATGAGCAGTTCTTC
CDR3 protein: CASSLQGDRGNEQFF

clone size: -
V gene: TRBV25-1
D gene: -
J gene: TRBJ1-3
CDR3 DNA: TGTGCCAGCACCGCGGGCCCTGAGAGCACCATATATTTT
CDR3 protein: CASTAGPESTIYF

clone size: once
V gene: TRBV29-1
D gene: TRBD2
J gene: TRBJ2-3
CDR3 DNA: TGCAGCGTCATTGTGGGTCGGGGGGGCGGCACAGATACGCAGTATTTT
CDR3 protein: CSVIVGRGGGTDTQYF

clone size: -
V gene: TRBV7-9
D gene: TRBD1
J gene: TRBJ2-7
CDR3 DNA: TGTGCCAGCAGCTTATCCGGACAGGGGGTCGACGAGCAGTACTTC
CDR3 protein: CASSLSGQGVDEQYF

clone size: -
V gene: TRBV12-3/TRBV12-4
D gene: TRBD1
J gene: TRBJ1-2
CDR3 DNA: TGTGCCAGCAGTTTGAGCTTGGTACAGGGGTTTGAATTC
CDR3 protein: CASSLSLVQGFEF

clone size: -
V gene: TRBV28
D gene: -
J gene: TRBJ1-2
CDR3 DNA: TGTGCCAGCAGTTCTTCTTACGGACAGCCCTATGGCTACACCTTC
CDR3 protein: CASSSSYGQPYGYTF